This is a list of T cell receptor beta chains from one sample in a study of blood T cells in healthy people across ages. Each CDR3 protein gets one entry after TCRdb re-called the 5' RACE reads with MiXCR. The sample records 650,000 to 800,000 distinct CDR3 sequences, under 55% being singletons. Sequencing was carried out using blood. These receptors were collected from a man between 60 and 75 years old in good health. The CDR3 runs from the conserved cysteine through the conserved F or W.

TRBV5-1	16	TRBJ2-1	CASSITSGGPYNEQFF
TRBV30	13	TRBJ2-5	CAWSTTSRETQYF
TRBV11-2	16	TRBJ2-1	CASSLVGGGLNNEQFF
TRBV11-3	12	TRBJ1-2	CASSYTGNGYTF
TRBV7-2	12	TRBJ2-3	CASSPQGLAQYF
TRBV2	14	TRBJ1-2	CASSEVGTGTGYTF
TRBV18	15	TRBJ2-1	CASSTRTSGDNEQFF
TRBV29-1	13	TRBJ2-5	CSADRAAGEAQYF
TRBV20-1	12	NA	CSACQVPYEQYF
TRBV12-3/TRBV12-4	15	TRBJ1-5	CASSSAGGAIQPQHF
TRBV7-2	16	TRBJ2-3	CASSLGPSGVTDTQYF
TRBV20-1	14	TRBJ2-2	CSARQAAISGELFF
TRBV6-5	12	TRBJ2-3	CASSQSLGGQYF
TRBV12-3/TRBV12-4	14	TRBJ2-1	CASSSRGGYNEQFF
TRBV7-2	15	TRBJ1-3	CASREQGASGNTIYF
TRBV7-2	15	TRBJ1-2	CASSLRDVTNYGYTF
TRBV28	12	TRBJ2-5	CASSGGKETQYF
TRBV2	14	TRBJ2-1	CASRGRAGQNEQFF
TRBV6-6	13	TRBJ1-1	CASSYRGTGEAFF
TRBV4-1	17	TRBJ1-5	CASSQDPASMRNQPQHF
TRBV4-3	19	TRBJ2-4	CASSQEHRTGGATKNIQYF
TRBV20-1	13	TRBJ2-7	CSAWGLAGGEQYF
TRBV9	13	TRBJ2-1	CASSIDPQGEQFF
TRBV14	12	TRBJ2-3	CASSRPKDTQYF
TRBV20-1	17	TRBJ2-5	CSARQEGSTSFGKTQYF
TRBV30	12	TRBJ1-6	CAGSRISATLHF
TRBV10-3	14	TRBJ1-2	CAHRGGEGTYGYTF
TRBV20-1	16	TRBJ2-5	CSASEWTSGVQETQYF
TRBV28	13	TRBJ2-7	CASSFSGLDEQYF
TRBV28	15	TRBJ1-5	CASSLDRGLYQPQHF
TRBV29-1	13	TRBJ2-1	CSVDRGPYNEQFF
TRBV2	15	TRBJ1-6	CAYSRHGTQDSPLHF
TRBV4-2	16	TRBJ2-7	CASSQEEGQGADEQYF
TRBV6-2/TRBV6-3	17	TRBJ2-7	CASRLGQGAGWDYEQYF
TRBV2	15	TRBJ2-7	CASHSSAKASYEQYF
TRBV7-6	16	TRBJ2-3	CASSLRGLAIPDTLYF
TRBV7-9	16	TRBJ2-6	CASSRDRNSGANVLTF
TRBV7-8	14	TRBJ2-5	CASSLDTGSLTQYF
TRBV12-3/TRBV12-4	13	TRBJ1-2	CASSFSGGNGYTF
TRBV5-6	13	TRBJ2-5	CASSRWPQETQYF
TRBV20-1	14	TRBJ2-1	CSVTHRGDYNEQFF
TRBV20-1	18	TRBJ2-4	CSARGQTGQLLAKNIQYF
TRBV12-5	14	TRBJ2-3	CASGSGDGTDTQYF
TRBV20-1	14	TRBJ2-7	CSARDRDRLYEQYF
TRBV29-1	10	TRBJ2-1	CSVGGNEQFF
TRBV5-1	15	TRBJ2-1	CASSLSSGGDNEQFF
TRBV6-5	15	TRBJ1-1	CASTIPADSRSEAFF
TRBV2	14	TRBJ2-1	CASSEYRVDNEQFF
TRBV10-3	13	TRBJ2-5	CAIKGGPEETQYF
TRBV11-2	14	TRBJ1-1	CASSLRVMNTEAFF
TRBV6-5	11	TRBJ2-1	CASRMYGEQFF
TRBV12-3/TRBV12-4	12	TRBJ2-7	CTSSLTVNEQYF
TRBV3-1	17	TRBJ1-4	CASSQVLTLRDPGKLFF
TRBV25-1	15	TRBJ2-1	CASSPPGLDYNEQFF